What follows are 12 T cell receptor beta chains derived from one specimen sequenced in a study of graft-versus-host responses after intestinal transplantation. Measured with immunoSEQ multiplex PCR; TCRdb has only the in-frame clones, and not every one. Among about 29,000 clones listed, around 83% were seen once. Graft samples were processed, releasing intraepithelial and lamina propria lymphocytes. This material consisted of ileum tissue, taken 98 days after intestinal transplantation. These receptors were collected from a human patient who received an intestinal transplant, so some T cells may come from the graft donor.

The V gene is TRBV5-6, the J gene TRBJ2-7; D is perhaps TRBD1 (5 bases). CDR3 length: 14 amino acids. Germline V gene sequence: CDR1 SGHDT, CDR2 YYEEEE. V was trimmed by 0 bases and J by 0 bases, leaving 7 bases between them. The CDR3 DNA follows: TGTGCCAGCAGCTTGGGACAGTTCTCCTACGAGCAGTACTTC. Its protein is CASSLGQFSYEQYF.

The J gene is TRBJ1-5, the V gene TRBV6-4; perhaps TRBD1 as D (5 bases). Germline-derived CDR1 and CDR2 are MRHNA and SNTAGT. The CDR3 is 13 amino acids. Trimming shortened V by 5 bases and J by 3 bases, and 8 bases separated the two germline ends. This CDR3 is CASSQGPNQPQHF. The CDR3 DNA is TGTGCCAGCAGTCAGGGACCCAATCAGCCCCAGCATTTT.

The gene calls are TRBV30 and TRBJ1-2; no reliable D call. V was clipped by 5 bases and J by 4 bases, with 5 bases between them. The CDR3 has 10 amino acids. Germline V gene sequence: CDR1 GTSNPN, CDR2 SVGIG (reference sequence). This chain's CDR3 is CAWGPYGYTF. The CDR3 DNA reads as TGTGCCTGGGGACCCTATGGCTACACCTTC.

This clone showed up just once. The rearrangement links TRBV7-9 to TRBJ2-4; D uncertain. Germline V gene data show CDR1 as SEHNR and CDR2 as FQNEAQ (reference sequence). The CDR3 totals 16 residues. V was trimmed by 5 bases and J by 1 base, leaving 15 bases between them. CDR3 DNA: TGTGCCAGCAGCCGATCGAGCGACGGCGCCAAAAACATTCAGTACTTC. Amino acids: CASSRSSDGAKNIQYF.

The gene calls are TRBV18 and TRBJ2-5; D could derive from TRBD1 or TRBD2 (7 bases each). The J call may be mistaken, given a closer DNA end match to TRBJ2-7. The V gene's germline CDR1 is KGHSH and CDR2 LQKENI. CDR3 size: 16 residues. The CDR3 nucleotides read TGTGCCAGCTCACCAATATTGGCTCCAGGGGGGGGCGAGCAGTACTTC. This codes for CASSPILAPGGGEQYF.

The chain carries TRBV7-2 and TRBJ2-7; D is ambiguous. Trimming cost V 5 bases and J 12 bases, with 17 bases left between them. Germline CDR1 reads SGHTA; CDR2 reads FQGNSA. CDR3 size: 12 residues. In nucleotides, the CDR3 is TGTGCCAGCAGCCCACTCGGGCCGAGGTTGTACTTC. Its protein is CASSPLGPRLYF.

The chain carries TRBV5-6 and TRBJ1-5; 7 bases line up with TRBD1. The CDR3 consists of 12 residues. The trim removed 4 bases at V and 9 bases at J, leaving 4 bases unmatched. From germline, CDR1 is SGHDT and CDR2 YYEEEE. The CDR3 DNA follows: TGTGCCAGCAGCCAGGGGGACAGGCCCCAGCATTTT. Translating gives CASSQGDRPQHF.

This rearrangement joins TRBV6-5 to TRBJ2-1, with D perhaps matching TRBD2 (5 bases). This CDR3 comprises 15 residues. V lost 7 bases to trimming and J lost 0 bases, with 13 bases between them. Germline CDR1 is MNHEY and CDR2 is SVGAGI. The CDR3 loop reads CASTPRVSSYNEQFF. The CDR3, as DNA: TGTGCCAGCACCCCGAGGGTAAGCTCCTACAATGAGCAGTTCTTC.

This clone has more than one count but fewer than ten. This sample includes further DNA sequences coding for the same CDR3. The chain combines TRBV2 with TRBJ2-1, with 8 bases identical to TRBD2. V lost 2 bases and J lost 3; bases outside the gene matches: 3. The CDR3 length is 15 residues. In germline, CDR1 is SNHLY, CDR2 FYNNEI. The CDR3 reads CASSERGGDYNEQFF. CDR3 in DNA: TGTGCCAGCAGTGAACGGGGGGGGGACTACAATGAGCAGTTCTTC.

The chain links TRBV7-2 to TRBJ2-1; D is uncertain. The CDR3 has 18 residues. Trimming left V 2 bases short and J 0 bases short, with 17 bases between. Germline values: CDR1 SGHTA, CDR2 FQGNSA. CDR3 in amino acids: CASSLSVRRTVSYNEQFF. CDR3 sequence (DNA): TGTGCCAGCAGCTTATCTGTACGCCGGACCGTCTCCTACAATGAGCAGTTCTTC.

This clone was seen a few times. The chain carries TRBV19 and TRBJ2-3; D unclear. This CDR3 has 16 residues. Trimming stripped 4 bases from V and 0 bases from J, with 14 bases between. Germline CDR1 is LNHDA and CDR2 is SQIVND (reference sequence). CDR3 bases: TGTGCCAGTAGTAAACCGACAAGTCTTAGCACAGATACGCAGTATTTT. This sequence encodes CASSKPTSLSTDTQYF.

The gene calls are TRBV2 and TRBJ2-1, with 12 bases that match TRBD2. CDR1 and CDR2 (germline): SNHLY, FYNNEI. The J segment lost 7 bases and the V segment lost 2 bases, leaving 9 bases of the junction unmatched. The CDR3 extends over 17 amino acids. The CDR3 here is CASSEKPWTSGKNEQFF. In nucleotides, the CDR3 is TGTGCCAGCAGTGAAAAACCTTGGACTAGCGGGAAGAATGAGCAGTTCTTC.